This TCR beta chain was identified in a study of blood T cell repertoires in COVID-19. Study context: Samples representing acute and convalescent COVID-19 were sourced from the United States, Italy and Spain. Sources were T cells, B-cell-depleted T cells, or PBMCs; the material itself was cDNA or gDNA.

Per the original methods: It was from reference gene primer amplification that nucleated cell counts were estimated. Profiled with immunoSEQ multiplex PCR; TCRdb holds only in-frame clones, not every one. V and J calls plus clone size are reproduced from that table; the DNA served to infer D and trimming. The sample yields around 81,000 clones, approximately 80% seen once. The CDR3 loop spans 13 amino acids. CDR1 KGHDR and CDR2 SFDVKD come from the germline V gene. V dropped 10 bases and J dropped 0 bases, with 10 bases sitting between them. J is TRBJ2-3 and V is TRBV24-1; D not certain. Material: peripheral blood. The source is a human donor in a cohort sampled during active COVID-19. The CDR3 here is CATSLLSTDTQYF. CDR3 sequence (DNA): TGTGCCACGTCTCTCTTGAGCACAGATACGCAGTATTTT.